The present entry profiles one TCR beta chain with its context. The target antigen is unknown. The time point was: blood 2 weeks post-SBRT. Treatment specified: 15 Gy SBRT to primary tumor, nephrectomy 4 weeks later. The patient's renal cell carcinoma had clear cell pathology. Measured with immunoSEQ multiplex PCR; TCRdb has only the in-frame clones, and not every one. The data contain some 80,000 clones, roughly 85% of them singletons. The sample originates from a study of radiation and T cells in renal cell carcinoma. Losses at the gene ends were 2 bases for V and 5 bases for J; bases not matched to a gene: 7. Germline values: CDR1 SGHDT, CDR2 YYEEEE. The CDR3 sequence is 15 residues long. Study-level results: Without pretreatment biopsies, baseline tumor clonotype presence was undetermined.

The rearrangement uses TRBV5-6 and TRBJ2-3; TRBD2 matches at 8 bases. This sequence was found in a woman aged 50 to 60 with renal cell carcinoma. The sample consisted of blood, taken from a patient whose treatment included radiotherapy and nephrectomy. CDR3 in DNA: TGTGCCAGCAGCTTATGGCGGGGGGCGAGAGATACGCAGTATTTT. Its translation is CASSLWRGARDTQYF.